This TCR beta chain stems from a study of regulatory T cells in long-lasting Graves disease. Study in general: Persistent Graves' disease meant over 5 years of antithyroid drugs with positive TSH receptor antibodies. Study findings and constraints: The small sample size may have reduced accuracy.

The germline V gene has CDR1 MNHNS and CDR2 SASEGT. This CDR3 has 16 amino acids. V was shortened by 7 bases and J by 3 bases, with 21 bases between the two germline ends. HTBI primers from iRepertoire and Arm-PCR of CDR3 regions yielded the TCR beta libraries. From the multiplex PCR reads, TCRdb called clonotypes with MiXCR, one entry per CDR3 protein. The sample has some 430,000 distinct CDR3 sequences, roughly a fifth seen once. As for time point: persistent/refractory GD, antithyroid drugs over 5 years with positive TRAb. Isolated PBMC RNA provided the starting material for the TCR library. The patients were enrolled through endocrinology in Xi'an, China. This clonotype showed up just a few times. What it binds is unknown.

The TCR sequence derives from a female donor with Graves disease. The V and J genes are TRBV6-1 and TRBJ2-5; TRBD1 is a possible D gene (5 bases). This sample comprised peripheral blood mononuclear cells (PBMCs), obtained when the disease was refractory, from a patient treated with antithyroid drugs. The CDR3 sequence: CASTYGWGTLKETQYF. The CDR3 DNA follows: TGTGCCAGCACCTACGGCTGGGGCACCCTAAAAGAGACCCAGTACTTC.